These 10 T cell receptor beta chains share one sample of origin, sequenced in a study of beta chain features in type 1 diabetes. cDNA synthesis used the whole RNA isolate, giving expressed TCRB sequences. Sequencing was performed with immunoSEQ multiplex PCR; in TCRdb, only in-frame clones are kept and a portion is missing. The sample lists about 300,000 clones; 8% were seen once. Material: central memory CD4+ T cells from blood. The receptor set was obtained from a woman under 30 in good health.

This clone was seen only a few times. Different DNA sequences within this sample yield the same CDR3. The chain links TRBV18 to TRBJ1-5; D is undetermined. Germline V CDR1 and CDR2: KGHSH, LQKENI. V was shortened by 2 bases and J by 0 bases, with 2 bases between the two germline ends. This CDR3 has 13 amino acids. Here the CDR3 DNA reads TGTGCCAGCTCACCAAATAGCAATCAGCCCCAGCATTTT. Translating it yields CASSPNSNQPQHF.

V is TRBV30 and J is TRBJ1-2, with 7 bases aligning to TRBD1. The CDR3 covers 11 residues. From germline, CDR1 is GTSNPN and CDR2 SVGIG (reference sequence). Trimming at V came to 7 bases and at J to 2 bases, leaving 1 base not matched to a gene. CDR3 nucleotides: TGTGCCTTACAGGGGAACTATGGCTACACCTTC. It encodes CALQGNYGYTF.

The V call is TRBV2, the J call TRBJ2-7, with D maybe TRBD1 (7 bases). The V end lost 8 bases, the J end lost 2 bases, and 16 bases lay between the germline ends. CDR1 and CDR2 from the germline V gene are SNHLY and FYNNEI. The CDR3 loop spans 14 amino acids. DNA of the CDR3: TGTGCCAGCGGCCCGACAGGGACTCCCTACGAGCAGTACTTC. Translated: CASGPTGTPYEQYF.

The chain has TRBV18 and TRBJ2-3, with D tentatively TRBD1 (5 bases). The V end lost 6 bases, the J end lost 1 base, and 14 bases lay between the germline ends. This CDR3 has 15 amino acids. Per the germline V gene, CDR1 is KGHSH and CDR2 is LQKENI. Here the CDR3 reads CASSPTVFGTDTQYF. The CDR3, as DNA: TGTGCCAGCTCCCCGACAGTGTTCGGCACAGATACGCAGTATTTT.

This chain joins TRBV18 and TRBJ1-2, with D tentatively TRBD1 (6 bases). Germline CDR1 reads KGHSH; CDR2 reads LQKENI. The CDR3 is 14 residues long. V lost 6 bases and J 6 bases, leaving 17 bases between the germline ends. CDR3 sequence reads: CASSRDTSLDGYTF. The CDR3 nucleotides are TGTGCCAGCTCTAGGGACACGAGCCTGGATGGCTACACCTTC.

This clone has more than one count but fewer than ten. The CDR3 here is CASSSSYNTGELFF. CDR3 nucleotides: TGTGCCAGCAGTTCTTCCTATAACACCGGGGAGCTGTTTTTT. The chain carries TRBV6-5 and TRBJ2-2; no clear D gene. This CDR3 is 14 amino acids long. Germline loops: CDR1 MNHEY, CDR2 SVGAGI. Trimming stripped 4 bases from V and 2 bases from J, with 8 bases between.

This clone was seen a handful of times. The chain recombines TRBV6-1 with TRBJ1-1; 7 bases align to TRBD1. Germline CDR1 reads MNHNS; CDR2 reads SASEGT. V lost 6 bases to trimming and J lost 1 base; unmatched junction nucleotides: 5. The CDR3 loop spans 14 amino acids. The CDR3 DNA sequence: TGTGCCAGCAGGGAGGGGGCTCGGAACACTGAAGCTTTCTTT. Protein product: CASREGARNTEAFF.

The gene calls are TRBV30 and TRBJ1-5; D unclear. Trimming removed 2 bases at V and 5 bases at J, with 13 bases between. There are 14 residues in the CDR3. Germline V gene data show CDR1 as GTSNPN and CDR2 as SVGIG (reference sequence). For the CDR3, the DNA is TGTGCCTGGAGTTCAACCAAAGGCGATCAGCCCCAGCATTTT. This sequence encodes CAWSSTKGDQPQHF.

This clone was seen at least ten times. V and J are TRBV14 and TRBJ2-7; the D is unclear. The germline CDR1 and CDR2 sequences are SGHDN and FVKESK. V lost 4 bases and J 2 bases, leaving 9 bases between the germline ends. The CDR3 length is 13 residues. The CDR3 is CASSPYSAYEQYF. CDR3 in DNA: TGTGCCAGCAGCCCGTACTCGGCCTACGAGCAGTACTTC.

The chain combines TRBV7-9 with TRBJ1-2; D is unresolved. The germline V gene encodes CDR1 SEHNR and CDR2 FQNEAQ (reference sequence). V shed 0 bases and J shed 5 bases, with 10 bases lying between them. The CDR3 runs 14 residues. Here the CDR3 DNA reads TGTGCCAGCAGCTTAGCGGGGTCAGGATATGGCTACACCTTC. The encoded protein is CASSLAGSGYGYTF.